This passage covers 28 T cell receptor beta chains from one sample sequenced in a study of graft-versus-host responses after intestinal transplantation. Lamina propria and intraepithelial lymphocytes were released by processing graft tissue. Measured with immunoSEQ multiplex PCR; TCRdb has only the in-frame clones, and not every one. Among about 15,000 clones, approximately 61% were seen once, and the ten largest hold 7% to 9%. Sample: ileum tissue, taken around 730 days after intestinal transplantation. The receptors derive from a human patient who received an intestinal transplant, so some T cells may come from the graft donor.

The DNA of the CDR3 is TGTGCCAGCAGCCGACAGGGTTTACTAGCCAAAAACATTCAGTACTTC. It encodes CASSRQGLLAKNIQYF. This rearrangement joins TRBV7-9 to TRBJ2-4, with 7 nucleotides matching TRBD1. V lost 5 bases, J lost 0 bases, and 7 bases stayed unmatched. CDR3 length: 16 residues. CDR1 and CDR2 from the germline V gene are SEHNR and FQNEAQ (reference sequence).

The V and J genes are TRBV2 and TRBJ2-2, with 13 nucleotides matching TRBD2. V dropped 8 bases and J dropped 3; count of bases not matched to a gene: 6. The CDR3 totals 16 residues. The germline V gene has CDR1 SNHLY and CDR2 FYNNEI. CDR3 DNA sequence: TGTGCCAGCGAGCTTGGACTAGCGGGGGACACCGGGGAGCTGTTTTTT. Translating it yields CASELGLAGDTGELFF. Using reference TRBV2 and TRBJ2-2 for the parts outside the CDR3, the full variable domain is EPEVTQTPSHQVTQMGQEVILRCVPISNHLYFYWYRQILGQKVEFLVSFYNNEISEKSEIFDDQFSVERPDGSNFTLKIRSTKLEDSAMYFCASELGLAGDTGELFFGEGSRLTVL.

The chain carries TRBV15 and TRBJ1-2; no reliable D call. Trimming pared 8 bases from V and 7 bases from J, leaving 23 bases between. The germline CDR1 and CDR2 sequences are LNHNV and YYDKDF (reference sequence). The CDR3 is 15 amino acids. The CDR3 region is CATSTGGPTEGGYTF. The CDR3 DNA is TGTGCCACCTCAACCGGAGGGCCCACAGAGGGTGGCTACACCTTC. Drawing the rest from reference TRBV15 and TRBJ1-2, the complete variable domain is DAMVIQNPRYQVTQFGKPVTLSCSQTLNHNVMYWYQQKSSQAPKLLFHYYDKDFNNEADTPDNFQSRRPNTSFCFLDIRSPGLGDTAMYLCATSTGGPTEGGYTFGSGTRLTVV.

This rearrangement joins TRBV30 to TRBJ1-6, with D maybe TRBD1 (6 bases). CDR1 and CDR2 (germline): GTSNPN, SVGIG (reference sequence). Trimming cost V 0 bases and J 2 bases, with 14 bases left between them. This CDR3 is built from 17 residues. CDR3: CAWSVPGARTYNSPLHF. CDR3 sequence (DNA): TGTGCCTGGAGTGTACCAGGGGCAAGGACCTATAATTCACCCCTCCACTTT.

This clone was detected a few times. The V call is TRBV27, the J call TRBJ1-6, with 12 positions matching TRBD1. With 5 bases clipped from V and 7 bases from J, the junction kept 9 bases outside the gene matches. The CDR3 is 17 residues long. Germline V lookup: CDR1 MNHEY, CDR2 SMNVEV (reference sequence). CDR3 in amino acids: CASSRIRDRGRNSPLHF. The CDR3 nucleotides read TGTGCCAGCAGTCGAATCCGGGACAGGGGGCGCAATTCACCCCTCCACTTT.

The chain couples TRBV5-1 to TRBJ1-4; TRBD1 might be the D (5 bases). Germline values: CDR1 SGHRS, CDR2 YFSETQ. The V end was cut by 3 bases, the J end by 6 bases, with 12 bases between. This CDR3 is 14 amino acids long. The CDR3 region is CASSWGGTDEKLFF. DNA for the CDR3: TGCGCCAGCAGCTGGGGCGGAACGGATGAAAAACTGTTTTTT.

This sequence joins TRBV9 and TRBJ2-7, with 12 bases fitting TRBD2. V dropped 0 bases and J dropped 3; count of bases not matched to a gene: 1. Germline values: CDR1 SGDLS, CDR2 YYNGEE. CDR3 length equals 15 residues. The CDR3 DNA reads TGTGCCAGCAGCGTAGCTAGCGGGGGGGTCTACGAGCAGTACTTC. This encodes CASSVASGGVYEQYF.

This clone was seen a handful of times. The V call is TRBV6-6, the J call TRBJ1-4; no clear D gene. The V and J ends lost 7 bases and 13 bases respectively, with 16 bases between them. Germline V gene sequence: CDR1 MNHNY, CDR2 SVGAGI (reference sequence). This CDR3 has 12 residues. The CDR3 region is CASTYSFGRLFF. The CDR3 DNA is TGTGCCAGCACCTACTCCTTCGGGAGACTGTTTTTT.

The rearrangement joins TRBV7-2 to TRBJ2-1; perhaps TRBD2 as D (5 bases). V gave up 2 bases and J gave up 4 bases, with 9 bases separating them. Germline V gene data show CDR1 as SGHTA and CDR2 as FQGNSA. There are 14 residues in the CDR3. The chain's CDR3 is CASSLLAVYNEQFF. The CDR3 nucleotides read TGTGCCAGCAGCTTACTAGCAGTATACAATGAGCAGTTCTTC.

The table lists this clone with a count of one. The chain uses TRBV15 and TRBJ2-2; 9 positions agree with TRBD1. From germline, CDR1 is LNHNV and CDR2 YYDKDF (reference sequence). This CDR3 region has 16 residues. V was clipped by 5 bases and J by 5 bases; unmatched bases: 9. CDR3 coding DNA: TGTGCCACCAGCGGGAGGCGGGACAGGGTAACCGGGGAGCTGTTTTTT. Its translation is CATSGRRDRVTGELFF.

The table lists this clone with a few counts. V usage is TRBV29-1 and J usage is TRBJ2-3; TRBD1 aligns across 9 bases. The ends lost 5 bases at V and 5 bases at J; junction bases unmatched: 5. The germline CDR1 and CDR2 sequences are SQVTM and ANQGSEA. The CDR3 loop spans 13 amino acids. This chain's CDR3 is CSVQTTGGDTQYF. The CDR3 DNA reads TGCAGCGTTCAGACGACAGGGGGAGATACGCAGTATTTT.

The chain recombines TRBV5-6 with TRBJ1-2, with a weak D call TRBD1 (5 bases). Germline assignment: CDR1 SGHDT and CDR2 YYEEEE. V shed 0 bases and J shed 4 bases, with 10 bases lying between them. There are 14 residues in the CDR3. The CDR3, as DNA: TGTGCCAGCAGCTTGGGGGGGGACGTCTATGGCTACACCTTC. This codes for CASSLGGDVYGYTF.

The table lists this clone with a few counts. The V and J genes are TRBV6-5 and TRBJ2-3; D uncertain. From germline, CDR1 is MNHEY and CDR2 SVGAGI. V was trimmed by 8 bases and J by 6 bases, leaving 9 bases between them. This CDR3 spans 11 amino acids. Written as DNA, the CDR3 is TGTGCCAGCGGGCGCCAGGATACGCAGTATTTT. This sequence encodes CASGRQDTQYF.

V gene TRBV6-4 combines with J gene TRBJ2-1; D is ambiguous. This CDR3 has 13 amino acids. V lost 0 bases to trimming and J lost 7 bases, with 7 bases between them. Germline V gives CDR1 MRHNA, CDR2 SNTAGT. Written as DNA, the CDR3 is TGTGCCAGCAGTGACTCGGCCAGTAATGAGCAGTTCTTC. Translated: CASSDSASNEQFF.

The V gene is TRBV4-1, the J gene TRBJ1-4, with D perhaps matching TRBD1 (5 bases). CDR3 length equals 18 residues. Germline values: CDR1 MGHRA, CDR2 YSYEKL. The germline V and J ends were trimmed by 3 bases and 3 bases, with 20 bases remaining between them. The CDR3 loop is CASSHLLNRKGANEKLFF. The CDR3 bases are TGCGCCAGCAGCCACCTCCTTAATCGAAAAGGGGCTAATGAAAAACTGTTTTTT.

V usage is TRBV7-2 and J usage is TRBJ2-2, with a possible D match to TRBD1 (6 bases). The CDR3 spans 15 residues. Germline CDR1 SGHTA, CDR2 FQGNSA. Trimming pared 5 bases from V and 4 bases from J, leaving 14 bases between. CDR3 sequence (DNA): TGTGCCAGCAGCCGTACAGGGAGCTCCACCGGGGAGCTGTTTTTT. Amino acid sequence: CASSRTGSSTGELFF.

The chain combines TRBV5-1 with TRBJ2-3; D might be TRBD1 (5 bases). This CDR3 is built from 14 residues. Trimming left V 0 bases short and J 2 bases short, with 7 bases between. Germline CDR1 is SGHRS and CDR2 is YFSETQ. The CDR3 nucleotides are TGCGCCAGCAGCTTGGGGACAAACACAGATACGCAGTATTTT. It is translated as CASSLGTNTDTQYF.

This clone appeared a few times. V and J are TRBV5-1 and TRBJ2-7; 7 bases align to TRBD1. Germline assignment: CDR1 SGHRS and CDR2 YFSETQ. V trimming: 3 bases; J trimming: 2 bases; junction bases outside the gene matches: 2. The CDR3 runs 13 residues. CDR3 DNA sequence: TGCGCCAGCAGCTGGGACAGTGCCTACGAGCAGTACTTC. As protein: CASSWDSAYEQYF.

This rearrangement joins TRBV7-2 to TRBJ2-1, with 9 nucleotides matching TRBD2. The V segment lost 4 bases and the J segment 1 base; nucleotides outside the gene matches: 11. The CDR3 length is 18 residues. CDR1 SGHTA and CDR2 FQGNSA come from the germline V gene. The CDR3 loop reads CASSSDFLAGSSYNEQFF. In DNA, the CDR3 is TGTGCCAGCAGCTCTGACTTTCTAGCGGGGTCGTCCTACAATGAGCAGTTCTTC.

This chain joins TRBV19 and TRBJ2-7, with a tentative D call TRBD1 (6 bases). Trimming left V 4 bases short and J 3 bases short, with 7 bases between. The length of the CDR3 is 12 residues. Germline values: CDR1 LNHDA, CDR2 SQIVND (reference sequence). This CDR3 reads CASSSRGYEQYF. The CDR3 DNA follows: TGTGCCAGTAGTAGCAGGGGCTACGAGCAGTACTTC. The complete variable domain, with remaining parts taken from reference TRBV19 and TRBJ2-7, reads DGGITQSPKYLFRKEGQNVTLSCEQNLNHDAMYWYRQDPGQGLRLIYYSQIVNDFQKGDIAEGYSVSREKKESFPLTVTSAQKNPTAFYLCASSSRGYEQYFGPGTRLTVT.

A few counts support this clone. This chain uses TRBV27 with TRBJ1-1, with a tentative D call TRBD1 (6 bases). V was pared by 5 bases and J by 3 bases, with 19 bases between. The CDR3 has 16 residues. The germline V gene encodes CDR1 MNHEY and CDR2 SMNVEV (reference sequence). CDR3 sequence reads: CASSLRGRGGYTEAFF. CDR3 DNA sequence: TGTGCCAGCAGTCTAAGGGGCAGGGGCGGATACACTGAAGCTTTCTTT.

This clone was observed a few times. V and J are TRBV29-1 and TRBJ1-1; 7 bases are shared with TRBD1. V dropped 4 bases and J dropped 5; count of bases not matched to a gene: 4. Germline lookup yields CDR1 SQVTM and CDR2 ANQGSEA. CDR3 size: 12 residues. Here the CDR3 reads CSVALQGTEAFF. As DNA, the CDR3 is TGCAGCGTTGCCCTACAGGGGACTGAAGCTTTCTTT. The variable domain in full, with the rest retrieved from reference TRBV29-1 and TRBJ1-1, is SAVISQKPSRDICQRGTSLTIQCQVDSQVTMMFWYRQQPGQSLTLIATANQGSEATYESGFVIDKFPISRPNLTFSTLTVSNMSPEDSSIYLCSVALQGTEAFFGQGTRLTVV.

J is TRBJ2-7 and V is TRBV30, with TRBD1 identical over 7 bases. V shed 2 bases, J shed 4 bases, and the junction held 5 bases outside the gene matches. The CDR3 runs to 13 residues. Germline V CDR1 and CDR2: GTSNPN, SVGIG (reference sequence). The CDR3 here is CAWSRGRGYEQYF. The CDR3 DNA is TGTGCCTGGAGTAGGGGCAGGGGGTACGAGCAGTACTTC.

The CDR3 region is CASSPTVASEEPRGWYQETQYF. The CDR3 DNA follows: TGTGCCAGCAGTCCAACCGTGGCTAGCGAGGAGCCCCGAGGGTGGTACCAAGAGACCCAGTACTTC. The chain links TRBV7-6 to TRBJ2-5; a possible D gene is TRBD2 (6 bases). Deletions cut 6 bases from V and 0 bases from J, with 35 bases between. This CDR3 is 22 amino acids long. Germline V CDR1 and CDR2: SGHVS, FNYEAQ.

The rearrangement joins TRBV9 to TRBJ2-7, with 7 positions matching TRBD2. Germline V gene sequence: CDR1 SGDLS, CDR2 YYNGEE. This CDR3 comprises 16 residues. Unmatched junction bases numbered 7, after V lost 0 bases and J lost 1 base. The CDR3: CASSVVAGLDSYEQYF. The CDR3 bases are TGTGCCAGCAGCGTAGTGGCCGGACTAGATTCCTACGAGCAGTACTTC.

CDR3 protein: CASSQGLAGGLFEQFF. DNA of the CDR3: TGCGCCAGCAGCCAAGGACTAGCGGGGGGGCTTTTTGAGCAGTTCTTC. The rearrangement uses TRBV4-1 and TRBJ2-1; 14 positions match TRBD2. The ends lost 1 base at V and 9 bases at J; junction bases unmatched: 5. The germline gives CDR1 MGHRA, CDR2 YSYEKL. The CDR3 loop spans 16 amino acids.

This clone was seen more than once but under ten times. This chain connects TRBV4-1 to TRBJ2-5; 10 bases are shared with TRBD1. The V and J ends lost 3 bases and 5 bases, in that order; junction bases with no gene match: 3. Germline values: CDR1 MGHRA, CDR2 YSYEKL. The CDR3 contains 14 residues. CDR3 nucleotide sequence: TGCGCCAGCAGCCAGACGGGACAGGGGGAGACCCAGTACTTC. Its protein product is CASSQTGQGETQYF.

This rearrangement joins TRBV6-6 to TRBJ1-2, with 11 bases lining up with TRBD1. The CDR3 spans 14 residues. After removal of 2 bases from V and 4 bases from J, the junction contained 0 bases not matched to a gene. The germline V gene has CDR1 MNHNY and CDR2 SVGAGI (reference sequence). CDR3 sequence: CASSYGTGGYGYTF. CDR3 bases: TGTGCCAGCAGTTACGGGACAGGGGGCTATGGCTACACCTTC.